This TCR beta chain appears in the sequencing data of a study of blood T cell repertoires in COVID-19 (dated by TCRdb to the early 2020s). Some background on the complete study: Samples from collaborators originated in the United States, Italy and Spain and spanned both the acute and convalescent phases of COVID-19. HLA class I and class II types, where available, came from metadata supplied by the sample provider rather than from assay-based typing. Deeply sampled blood TCRbeta repertoires from subjects exposed to, actively infected with, or recovered from COVID-19 were included in the dataset. The material from the prospective study consisted of cDNA or gDNA derived from T cells, B-cell-depleted T cells, or PBMCs. Sample metadata almost always included a de-identified subject ID, COVID-19 status, age in years and sex. Samples came from the ongoing ImmuneRACE study (first 160 participants) plus 1,254 subjects from 6 global collaborators. The repertoires were released in a freely available public database intended as a resource for research on the immune response to SARS-CoV-2.

The immunoSEQ Assay, a bias-controlled multiplex PCR, was used to amplify TCRbeta CDR3 regions from genomic DNA. Per the source publication's procedure: The number of nucleated cells in each sample was estimated from the amplification of reference gene primers within the assay. To quantify the absolute abundance of each unique TCRbeta CDR3 rearrangement, sequence reads were collapsed and filtered. For each sample, productive Simpson clonality was calculated by taking the square root of Simpson's diversity index across productive rearrangements. What TCRdb holds here is the immuneACCESS table cut down to in-frame rearrangements. Part of the clones is not present; checked against another copy, under half of the missing clones reflect an unresolved V gene, and the others are unexplained. The DNA gave D and trimming, while V, J and clone size come from that table. For this sample there are more than 85,000 clones; around 76% appear just once. Roughly 19% of the sample goes to the ten largest clones.

This clone was recorded a few times. Its antigen is still unknown. Base qualities are not recorded, but no much larger clone differs from it by a single base. Whole blood was collected in K2EDTA tubes by collaborating institutions according to the institutions' own protocols. For TCRbeta analysis, collaborator samples were shipped as frozen whole blood, as isolated PBMCs, or as DNA extracted from either sample type. Study-wide findings and limitations: The amount of clinical and demographic metadata varied by source and participant and was provided uncurated.

CDR1 and CDR2 (SGHDT, YYEEEE) derive from the germline V gene. Counted from cysteine to phenylalanine, this CDR3 has 13 amino acids. Of the read, only the CDR3 DNA is kept; its 39 bases are in frame from base 1. Trimming costs V 7 bases and J 5 bases, and their ends lie 13 bases apart. Sample: peripheral blood. The TCR was taken from a woman in her 70s with acute or convalescent COVID-19. The chain joins TRBV5-6 to TRBJ2-1; matching of 7 bases hints at TRBD1 as the D gene. The CDR3 loop reads CASRGTVNNEQFF. In nucleotides, the sequence is TGTGCCAGCCGGGGGACAGTTAACAATGAGCAGTTCTTC.